The text below deals with one T cell receptor (beta chain). Its antigen is unidentified. The germline V gene encodes CDR1 ENHRY and CDR2 SYGVKD. The CDR3 is 14 amino acids. This sample was taken from a study of T cells expressing NK-cell markers. The study's findings and limits: In a handful of donors, dominant clonotypes made up 28.3-60.1% of CD3+CD56-NKG2C+ cells. In about six donors, dominant NKG2C+ clonotypes were about 1.0-7.5% of CD8+ T cells.

Making the TCR beta cDNA relied on 5'RACE template switching with UMIs. Reanalyzing the 5' RACE reads, TCRdb keeps one entry per CDR3 protein, without DNA. The sample data list 440,000 or so distinct CDR3 sequences. The sequence derives from a woman between 18 and 75 years old in good health. The chain employs TRBV10-3 and TRBJ1-6. Sequencing was performed on blood T cells: a sorted CD56 or NKG2C T cell subset, CD4+ or CD8+ T cells, or bulk PBMC T cells (not recorded which). The CDR3 sequence is CASQVDQGDSPLHF.